A selection of T cell receptor beta chains follows, all from one sample in a study of CD8+CD57+ T cells in acquired aplastic anemia. TCRdb reprocessed the reads via MiXCR and lists one record per CDR3 protein. The sample carries some 150,000 distinct CDR3 sequences, around two fifths recorded once. Sample: sorted CD4+, CD8+, or CD8+CD57+ T cells (not recorded which) from PBMCs. The receptors were sampled from a human donor in good health, serving as a control. Each CDR3 is given with its conserved first and last residue. Each record gives: D gene, clone size, J gene, V gene, CDR3 protein, CDR3 DNA. D genes are given only for firm matches. Clone sizes are given selectively: once, few, many, or a class where the clone is expanded.

TRBD1	many	TRBJ2-5	TRBV24-1	CATSDLRWGYPGQGAPATEETQYF	TGTGCCACCAGTGATCTCCGCTGGGGCTACCCGGGACAGGGGGCTCCCGCCACTGAGGAGACCCAGTACTTC
NA	NA	TRBJ2-7	TRBV7-2	CASSKPGSSYEQYF	TGTGCCAGCAGCAAACCCGGGTCATCCTACGAGCAGTACTTC
NA	many	TRBJ2-3	TRBV29-1	CSVEEADTQYF	TGCAGCGTTGAGGAGGCAGATACGCAGTATTTT
NA	few	TRBJ2-7	TRBV29-1	CSVGDGTKTYEQYF	TGCAGCGTGGGGGACGGGACAAAAACCTACGAGCAGTACTTC
TRBD1	few	TRBJ1-6	TRBV5-1	CASSLDGTEDSPLHF	TGCGCCAGCAGCTTGGATGGGACAGAAGATTCACCCCTCCACTTT
TRBD2	NA	TRBJ2-7	TRBV11-2	CASSLGSGTSGSYEQYF	TGTGCCAGCAGCTTGGGGTCCGGGACTAGCGGGAGTTACGAGCAGTACTTC
NA	few	TRBJ2-7	TRBV6-5	CASSFTQGHEQYF	TGTGCCAGCAGCTTTACTCAGGGGCACGAGCAGTACTTC
TRBD2	many	TRBJ2-3	TRBV14	CASSQVPAGGTDTQYF	TGTGCCAGCAGCCAAGTTCCAGCGGGGGGCACAGATACGCAGTATTTT
TRBD1	many	TRBJ1-1	TRBV6-5	CASSWDRGTEAFF	TGTGCCAGCAGTTGGGACAGGGGGACTGAAGCTTTCTTT
TRBD1	NA	TRBJ2-7	TRBV10-3	CAISLDRGRPYEQYF	TGTGCCATCAGTCTTGACAGGGGGAGGCCCTACGAGCAGTACTTC
NA	many	TRBJ1-1	TRBV20-1	CSARQVVGTEAFF	TGCAGTGCTAGACAGGTGGTTGGGACTGAAGCTTTCTTT
NA	many	TRBJ2-2	TRBV7-9	CASSLGPGGTGELFF	TGTGCCAGCAGCTTAGGTCCGGGTGGTACCGGGGAGCTGTTTTTT
TRBD1	few	TRBJ2-7	TRBV2	CASRLGTGGAYEQYF	TGTGCCAGCAGACTCGGGACAGGGGGGGCATACGAGCAGTACTTC
TRBD1	NA	TRBJ2-5	TRBV15	CATSFPGTGGEGTQYF	TGTGCCACCAGCTTTCCCGGGACAGGGGGTGAAGGGACCCAGTACTTC
TRBD1	NA	TRBJ2-7	TRBV24-1	CATSARGGKGQGRSYEQYF	TGTGCCACCAGTGCTAGGGGGGGCAAAGGACAGGGGAGGTCCTACGAGCAGTACTTC
TRBD2	many	TRBJ2-7	TRBV20-1	CSASPGLAGTQYF	TGCAGTGCGAGCCCGGGACTAGCGGGAACGCAGTACTTC
TRBD2	NA	TRBJ2-3	TRBV12-3/TRBV12-4	CASSLRLAGRTDTQYF	TGTGCCAGCAGTCTGAGACTAGCGGGGCGCACAGATACGCAGTATTTT
NA	many	TRBJ1-4	TRBV9	CASSVSPIRVVGEKLFF	TGTGCCAGCAGCGTATCCCCGATTCGGGTGGTGGGTGAAAAACTGTTTTTT
NA	few	TRBJ1-5	TRBV15	CATSTQVGAGNQPQHF	TGTGCCACCAGCACCCAAGTGGGCGCTGGCAATCAGCCCCAGCATTTT
NA	many	TRBJ1-2	TRBV27	CASSFEGRSGYTF	TGTGCCAGCAGTTTCGAGGGACGTTCAGGCTACACCTTC
NA	many	TRBJ2-5	TRBV7-9	CASSLSPIGVAETQYF	TGTGCCAGCAGCTTATCCCCAATTGGGGTGGCGGAGACCCAGTACTTC
NA	NA	TRBJ2-2	TRBV6-5	CASSYSGFRAGTGELFF	TGTGCCAGCAGTTACTCAGGGTTTCGGGCCGGCACCGGGGAGCTGTTTTTT
NA	once	TRBJ2-7	TRBV2	CASSKLTGGREQYF	TGTGCCAGCAGTAAATTGACAGGTGGCCGCGAGCAGTACTTC
NA	once	TRBJ1-2	TRBV24-1	CATSEGYGYTF	TGTGCCACCAGTGAGGGTTATGGCTACACCTTC
NA	NA	TRBJ2-2	TRBV7-2	CASSSPVGGAGGLFF	TGTGCCAGCAGCTCCCCGGTGGGTGGTGCCGGGGGGCTGTTTTTT
NA	NA	TRBJ2-7	TRBV2	CASRLEPSYEQYF	TGTGCCAGCAGACTCGAGCCCTCCTACGAGCAGTACTTC
NA	few	TRBJ1-1	TRBV5-6	CASSLGWAGTFF	TGTGCCAGCAGCTTGGGTTGGGCCGGAACTTTCTTT
TRBD2	many	TRBJ2-3	TRBV9	CASSVGTSGSTDTQYF	TGTGCCAGCAGCGTAGGGACTAGCGGGAGCACAGATACGCAGTATTTT
NA	many	TRBJ1-6	TRBV30	CAWGDGYYNSPLHF	TGTGCCTGGGGGGACGGATACTATAATTCACCCCTCCACTTT
TRBD2	NA	TRBJ2-5	TRBV9	CASSVHFSGGPETQYF	TGTGCCAGCAGCGTGCACTTTAGCGGGGGGCCGGAGACCCAGTACTTC
NA	NA	TRBJ1-2	TRBV5-6	CASSLAASASSGGYTF	TGTGCCAGCAGCTTGGCGGCGTCAGCCTCCTCGGGTGGCTACACCTTC
NA	many	TRBJ1-2	TRBV20-1	CSASRGSYYGYTF	TGCAGTGCTAGTAGGGGAAGTTACTATGGCTACACCTTC
TRBD1	NA	TRBJ2-2	TRBV6-2/TRBV6-3	CASTRGTGNTGELFF	TGTGCCAGCACCCGGGGGACAGGTAACACCGGGGAGCTGTTTTTT
NA	NA	TRBJ2-7	TRBV3-1	CASSQDLTVGEQYF	TGTGCCAGCAGCCAAGATCTGACAGTGGGCGAGCAGTACTTC
NA	many	TRBJ2-7	TRBV18	CASSPAGSSHEQYF	TGTGCCAGCTCACCGGCAGGGAGCAGCCACGAGCAGTACTTC
TRBD1	many	TRBJ1-5	TRBV20-1	CSGAGQGYNQPQHF	TGCAGTGGCGCGGGACAGGGATACAATCAGCCCCAGCATTTT
NA	many	TRBJ1-2	TRBV6-1	CASSEAADSRGYTF	TGTGCCAGCAGTGAAGCAGCGGACAGTCGAGGCTACACCTTC
NA	many	TRBJ1-4	TRBV12-3/TRBV12-4	CASRRSTNEKLFF	TGTGCCAGCAGGAGGTCAACTAATGAAAAACTGTTTTTT
NA	NA	TRBJ1-6	TRBV15	CATSRVQGTNSPLHF	TGTGCCACCAGCAGGGTACAGGGCACTAATTCACCCCTCCACTTT
TRBD1	many	TRBJ2-1	TRBV6-1	CASTKDRPGYNEQFF	TGTGCCAGCACCAAGGACAGGCCAGGCTACAATGAGCAGTTCTTC
NA	NA	TRBJ1-5	TRBV15	CATSRDRGLNQPQHF	TGTGCCACCAGCAGAGATCGAGGGTTAAATCAGCCCCAGCATTTT
TRBD1	many	TRBJ2-7	TRBV9	CASSAGTVDYEQYF	TGTGCCAGCAGCGCTGGGACAGTTGACTACGAGCAGTACTTC
NA	many	TRBJ2-3	TRBV7-2	CASSLTGGTDTQYF	TGTGCCAGCAGCTTAACGGGAGGCACAGATACGCAGTATTTT